This TCR beta chain was sequenced for a study of blood T cell repertoires in COVID-19. The CDR3 sequence is 15 residues long. V dropped 4 bases and J dropped 0; count of bases not matched to a gene: 6. The V gene's germline CDR1 is SGHKS and CDR2 YYEKEE (reference sequence). Only in-frame clones appear in the TCRdb table, and some are missing; sequencing was by immunoSEQ multiplex PCR. The table lists over 200,000 clones, roughly 90% of them singletons, with roughly 2.5% in the top ten. V is TRBV5-5 and J is TRBJ1-1; the match to TRBD1 covers 7 bases. The specimen was peripheral blood. This TCR came from a woman aged 55 to 70 with acute or convalescent COVID-19. This chain's CDR3 is CASSPRTGVNTEAFF. As DNA, the CDR3 is TGTGCCAGCAGCCCGCGGACAGGTGTGAACACTGAAGCTTTCTTT.